These 8 T cell receptor beta chains were all obtained from the same sample, sequenced in a study of T cell repertoires in ileal Crohn's disease (dated by TCRdb to between 2018 and 2021). The library relied on the immunoSEQ multiplex PCR assay. Sourced from immuneACCESS, this table was stored by TCRdb with only in-frame sequences that have V and J called. A share of the clones is absent; for the studies checked, an unresolved V gene accounts for under half, and the remainder has no known explanation. Present in this sample are about 62,000 clones, about 88% of which were seen just once. Around 2.1% of the sample belongs to the ten largest clones. The time point label corresponds to: neoterminal ileum biopsy at postoperative endoscopy, about 6 months after surgery. Specimen: ileal tissue. Every receptor here comes from an adult with Crohn's disease.

This chain links TRBV5-1 with TRBJ2-5, with TRBD2 as a possible D gene (6 bases). The CDR3 is 15 amino acids. The germline gives CDR1 SGHRS, CDR2 YFSETQ. V lost 4 bases to trimming and J lost 5 bases, with 18 bases between them. The CDR3, as DNA: TGCGCCAGCAGCAGTAACGCGGGGAAGGGGGAGACCCAGTACTTC. Protein sequence: CASSSNAGKGETQYF.

The rearrangement uses TRBV5-6 and TRBJ1-4, with D hard to call. Germline loops: CDR1 SGHDT, CDR2 YYEEEE. This CDR3 is built from 13 residues. Trimming left V 4 bases short and J 7 bases short, with 11 bases between. CDR3 DNA sequence: TGTGCCAGCAGCCGAAGGCCGGGTGAAAAACTGTTTTTT. Translated: CASSRRPGEKLFF.

The chain has TRBV7-2 and TRBJ2-1; D not resolved. Germline CDR1 is SGHTA and CDR2 is FQGNSA. The V gene lost 2 bases and the J gene lost 9 bases, with 8 bases spanning the gap. This CDR3 comprises 12 residues. The CDR3 bases are TGTGCCAGCAGCTTATCTTCGGTTGAGCAGTTCTTC. The encoded protein is CASSLSSVEQFF.

The chain couples TRBV2 to TRBJ1-3, with 7 bases that match TRBD1. CDR1 is SNHLY and CDR2 is FYNNEI in the germline V gene. This CDR3 spans 18 amino acids. V was clipped by 4 bases and J by 0 bases; unmatched bases: 12. As DNA, the CDR3 is TGTGCCAGCAGTGGAGGTAGCAGGGGGACCTTCTCTGGAAACACCATATATTTT. Protein sequence: CASSGGSRGTFSGNTIYF.

The chain has TRBV2 and TRBJ2-7, with 7 bases that match TRBD2. Trimming took 7 bases from V and 3 from J; bases not matched to a gene: 9. This CDR3 has 14 amino acids. Germline CDR1 and CDR2: SNHLY and FYNNEI. Here the CDR3 reads CASTETAGNYEQYF. As DNA, the CDR3 is TGTGCCAGCACCGAAACAGCGGGAAACTACGAGCAGTACTTC.

As DNA, the CDR3 is TGTGCCTGGAGTGTAAATTGGGACAGTAAGCAGCCCCAGCATTTT. Translation: CAWSVNWDSKQPQHF. The chain has TRBV30 and TRBJ1-5, with TRBD1 matching over 7 bases. V gave up 0 bases and J gave up 7 bases; unmatched junction bases: 9. CDR1 is GTSNPN and CDR2 is SVGIG in the germline V gene (reference sequence). The length of the CDR3 is 15 residues.

J is TRBJ2-5 and V is TRBV19, with D possibly being TRBD2 (6 bases). With 5 bases removed from V and 2 bases from J, the gap between germline ends came to 12 bases. The germline V gene has CDR1 LNHDA and CDR2 SQIVND (reference sequence). CDR3 length equals 14 residues. The CDR3 is CASSRAGWQETQYF. The CDR3, as DNA: TGTGCCAGTAGTCGGGCGGGGTGGCAAGAGACCCAGTACTTC. The full variable domain, with the rest looked up from reference TRBV19 and TRBJ2-5, is DGGITQSPKYLFRKEGQNVTLSCEQNLNHDAMYWYRQDPGQGLRLIYYSQIVNDFQKGDIAEGYSVSREKKESFPLTVTSAQKNPTAFYLCASSRAGWQETQYFGPGTRLLVL.

This CDR3 is CASSTRQGNSEKLFF. CDR3 in DNA: TGTGCCAGCAGCACTCGACAGGGGAACTCGGAAAAACTGTTTTTT. The chain employs TRBV7-9 and TRBJ1-4; TRBD1 matches at 8 bases. Trimming removed 5 bases from V and 8 bases from J; junction bases left unmatched: 10. CDR3 size: 15 residues. Germline loops: CDR1 SEHNR, CDR2 FQNEAQ (reference sequence). The full variable domain, rest sourced from reference TRBV7-9 and TRBJ1-4, is DTGVSQNPRHKITKRGQNVTFRCDPISEHNRLYWYRQTLGQGPEFLTYFQNEAQLEKSRLLSDRFSAERPKGSFSTLEIQRTEQGDSAMYLCASSTRQGNSEKLFFGSGTQLSVL.